The 15 T cell receptor beta chains below were found in one sample sequenced in a study of CD8+ T cells in alopecia areata. Once RNA had been extracted, it was reverse transcribed into cDNA to act as the sequencing template. Sequencing used immunoSEQ multiplex PCR; TCRdb keeps in-frame clones, though not all of them. The profile covers about 270,000 clones, none occurring a single time. The pooled cutaneous lymph node cells were sorted using several markers (CD4, CD8alpha, NKG2D, NKG2ACE and others). What was sequenced was CD4+ T cells sorted from a lymph node. These receptors all come from a C3H/HeJ mouse with alopecia areata. The strain's MHC: H2-k.

This clone was seen ten or more times. Mouse names are used for the genes. From the germline J gene comes the end of the CDR3, since the read stops 4 residues before it. The chain links TRBV29 to TRBJ2-3; D call uncertain. This CDR3 region has 13 residues. Per germline, CDR1 MSHET and CDR2 SYDVDS. Deletions cut 5 bases from V and 0 bases from J, with 6 bases between. The CDR3 region is CASSATSAETLYF. CDR3 bases read: TGTGCTAGCAGTGCGACTAGTGCAGAA.

In its sample, this clone was seen a few times. Germline and genes: mouse. The read finishes 4 residues shy of the CDR3 end, and the germline J gene is used to complete it. The V and J genes are TRBV5 and TRBJ1-2; D gene uncertain. CDR1 is LGHNA, CDR2 YNLKQL, per germline (reference sequence). V shed 2 bases and J shed 0 bases, with 7 bases lying between them. This CDR3 spans 14 amino acids. The part of the CDR3 DNA that was read is TGTGCCAGCAGCCAACAGGCCTCAAACTCC. It is translated as CASSQQASNS. The full CDR3 protein reads CASSQQASNSDYTF.

This clone has just a few counts. Genes here carry mouse names. The CDR3 end is not reached by the read, which stops 4 residues before it; the germline J gene fills it in. This sample also contains other DNA sequences that code for the same CDR3. This chain connects TRBV31 to TRBJ1-2; 8 bases agree with TRBD1. V shed 0 bases and J 4 bases; nucleotides not matched to a gene: 1. This CDR3 region has 13 residues. Germline V CDR1 and CDR2: GKSSPN, SITVG. The sequenced part of the CDR3 DNA is TGTGCCTGGAGTCTCACAGGGGGCTCC. Protein product: CAWSLTGGS. The entire CDR3 protein reads CAWSLTGGSDYTF.

This clone was observed a few times. Each gene name is a mouse one. CDR3 protein: CASRQGRPSYEQYF. Incomplete CDR3 DNA: TGTGCCAGCAGGCAGGGAAGGCCCTCCTAT. The chain employs TRBV13-3 and TRBJ2-7, with D perhaps matching TRBD1 (5 bases). Coverage ceases 4 residues before the CDR3 finishes, and the germline J gene fills in the end. Trimming stripped 5 bases from V and 0 bases from J, with 12 bases between. The length of the CDR3 is 14 residues. The germline V gene encodes CDR1 NNHDY and CDR2 SYVADS.

For this clone: Here the gene names and germline are mouse. The read is 4 residues too short to cover the CDR3 end, so that end is filled in from the germline J gene. The chain uses TRBV5 and TRBJ2-1; TRBD2 matches 8 bases. This CDR3 has 16 residues. V shed 0 bases, J shed 2 bases, and the junction held 3 bases outside the gene matches. Germline V gene lookup returns CDR1 LGHNA and CDR2 YNLKQL (reference sequence). CDR3 DNA (partial): TGTGCCAGCAGCCAAGAGGCTGGGGGGTACTATGCT. Its translation is CASSQEAGGYYA. The complete CDR3 reads CASSQEAGGYYAEQFF.

Points on this clone: Gene names and germline refer to mouse. The observed sequence ends 4 residues before the CDR3 terminus, with the missing tail filled in from the germline J gene. The same CDR3 can be traced to other DNA sequences in this sample. V is TRBV14 and J is TRBJ2-5, with 9 bases lining up with TRBD1. Germline V gene data show CDR1 as SGHDT and CDR2 as FRDEAV. This CDR3 has 14 residues. CDR3 DNA, as far as it was read: TGTGCCAGCAGTCCTACAGGGGGCCGAGAC. Protein sequence: CASSPTGGRD. The full CDR3 reads CASSPTGGRDTQYF.

This clone was found a few times. Here the gene names and germline are mouse. With the read ending 4 residues before the CDR3 end, the germline J gene is used to fill in that end. The chain is built from TRBV1 and TRBJ2-1; 9 bases fit TRBD1. This CDR3 spans 14 amino acids. CDR1 is NSQYPW, CDR2 LRSPGD, per germline (reference sequence). V was clipped by 4 bases and J by 5 bases; unmatched bases: 3. CDR3 in amino acids: CTCSVDRGDAEQFF. The sequenced part of the CDR3 DNA is TGCACCTGCAGTGTGGACAGGGGTGATGCT.

Concerning this clone itself: The genes and germline here are from mouse. The DNA ends 4 residues before the CDR3 does, and the rest of the CDR3 is filled in from the germline J gene. In the same sample, other DNA sequences code for this CDR3. The chain couples TRBV5 to TRBJ2-7; TRBD1 or TRBD2 may be the D gene (5 bases each). The CDR3 has 12 amino acids. Germline loops: CDR1 LGHNA, CDR2 YNLKQL (reference sequence). This chain's CDR3 is CASSQEGDEQYF. Partial CDR3 DNA: TGTGCCAGCAGCCAAGAGGGGGAT.

This clone occurred a few times. The listed genes are named as in mouse. The DNA ends 4 residues before the CDR3 does, and the rest of the CDR3 is filled in from the germline J gene. The genes are TRBV13-3 and TRBJ2-5; TRBD2 matches at 11 bases. CDR3 length: 14 amino acids. Germline assignment: CDR1 NNHDY and CDR2 SYVADS. CDR3 in amino acids: CASSGDWGKDTQYF. Partial CDR3 DNA: TGTGCCAGCAGTGGGGACTGGGGGAAAGAC. Variable domain in full (rest from reference TRBV13-3 and TRBJ2-5): EAAVTQSPRSKVAVTGGKVTLSCHQTNNHDYMYWYRQDTGHGLRLIHYSYVADSTEKGDIPDGYKASRPSQENFSLILELASLSQTAVYFCASSGDWGKDTQYFGPGTRLLVL.

For this clone: Mouse gene names apply. The sequenced fragment ends 4 residues before the CDR3 boundary, so the rest is inferred from the germline J gene. This chain uses TRBV31 with TRBJ2-3, with TRBD2 identical over 11 bases. Germline CDR1 is GKSSPN and CDR2 is SITVG. The CDR3 has 14 amino acids. Germline trimming cut 4 bases from V and 4 bases from J; bases unmatched to any gene: 4. The DNA read from the CDR3 is TGTGCCTGGAATACTGGGGGGGCGCCAGAA. This translates into CAWNTGGAPE. The CDR3 reads in full as CAWNTGGAPETLYF.

Concerning this clone: Genes and germline come from the mouse. The read terminates 4 residues before the CDR3 end, so the remaining end is supplied by the germline J gene. The sample has other DNA sequences that encode this CDR3 too. V usage is TRBV13-2 and J usage is TRBJ2-5, with 8 bases identical to TRBD1. Germline CDR1 NNHNN, CDR2 SYGAGS (reference sequence). The CDR3 has 14 amino acids. The covered CDR3 bases are TGTGCCAGCGGTGATGCTGACAGGGGAGAC. Translating gives CASGDADRGD. The entire CDR3 protein reads CASGDADRGDTQYF.

This clone was seen repeatedly, ten times or more. The gene names given are mouse names. The read falls 4 residues short of the CDR3 end, and the missing part is taken from the germline J gene. The V gene is TRBV17, the J gene TRBJ2-5, with D perhaps matching TRBD2 (5 bases). The CDR3 length is 13 residues. The germline gives CDR1 MNHDT, CDR2 YYDKIL. Trimming stripped 3 bases from V and 3 bases from J, with 7 bases between. The CDR3 spells CASSSWEQDTQYF. The covered CDR3 bases are TGTGCTAGCAGTAGCTGGGAACAAGAC.

About this clone itself: Mouse gene names and germline throughout. Read sequence stops 3 residues before the CDR3 end, and the germline J gene provides the missing end. This sequence joins TRBV13-3 and TRBJ1-6, with D possibly TRBD1 on 6 matching bases. TRBJ1-6 is known as an ORF, though its function is uncertain. The V end lost 5 bases, the J end lost 7 bases, and 13 bases lay between the germline ends. The CDR3 length is 14 residues. Germline V gene data show CDR1 as NNHDY and CDR2 as SYVADS. CDR3 region: CASSEQGWNSPLYF. The covered CDR3 bases are TGTGCCAGCAGCGAACAGGGATGGAATTCGCCC.

On this clone itself: The gene names here belong to mouse. Sequencing ends 4 residues short of the CDR3 end; the germline J gene provides the rest. Other DNA variants within this sample encode the same CDR3. The chain employs TRBV31 and TRBJ1-2, with a tentative D call TRBD1 (5 bases). Trimming stripped 1 base from V and 0 bases from J, with 12 bases between. CDR3 length equals 15 residues. CDR1 and CDR2 from the germline V gene are GKSSPN and SITVG. This CDR3 reads CAWSPGQGANSDYTF. The sequenced part of the CDR3 DNA is TGTGCCTGGAGTCCCGGACAAGGAGCAAACTCC.

This clone has more than one count but fewer than ten. The germline and genes are mouse ones. The read falls 4 residues short of the CDR3 end, and the missing part is taken from the germline J gene. The chain employs TRBV13-3 and TRBJ1-2; D is perhaps TRBD1 (6 bases). The CDR3 has 14 amino acids. Germline V gene data show CDR1 as NNHDY and CDR2 as SYVADS. The ends were cut back, 5 bases at V and 1 base at J, with 12 bases in the middle. The sequenced CDR3 bases are TGTGCCAGCAGGCAGGGGCCCCGAAACTCC. It yields the protein CASRQGPRNS. From start to end, the CDR3 is CASRQGPRNSDYTF.